This section outlines one T cell receptor (beta chain) sequence together with its context. This clone was counted between two and nine times. It lacks a known antigen. The record has no base qualities; no much larger clone is one base away. Sample time point, as interpreted from the label and publication: baseline before first vaccination. Samples from vaccinated people were obtained from the UK trials COV001 and COV002, which included a single-blind randomized controlled phase 2/3 trial of AZD1222 (ChAdOx1 nCoV-19) in healthy adults. Trial participant PBMC samples were collected at day 0 and day 28 after the second dose for TCRbeta chain sequencing. V sheds 0 bases and J sheds 1 base, leaving 9 bases between their ends. From a lookup of the germline V gene (reference sequence), CDR1 and CDR2 are SEHNR and FQNEAQ. Inclusive of the bounding cysteine and phenylalanine, the CDR3 is 15 residues long. The sequence is cut down to CDR3 DNA, 45 bases in frame from base 1.

The record originates from a study of T cell responses to AZD1222 COVID-19 vaccine (dated by TCRdb to the early 2020s). At the level of the whole study: AZD1222 recipients with second doses at about 4 weeks or about 12 weeks were pooled, because spike-specific TCR depth and breadth did not differ between schedules. TCR sequencing covered 233 trial participants: 207 given two doses of AZD1222 and approximately 26 given two doses of MenACWY control vaccine. Trial participants were enrolled by age into subgroups of 18-55, 56-69 and 70-plus years, and around 150, 28 and 57 TCR-sequenced participants, respectively, were included in these subgroups.

The CDR3 regions of human TCRbeta chains were analyzed by immunosequencing. For the original study's pipeline: Repertoire TCRs were matched against a reference library of SARS-CoV-2-specific TCRs generated with the MIRA antigen-specificity platform. Breadth was defined as the fraction of unique TCRs that were SARS-CoV-2-associated. Depth was defined as the fraction of total T cells that were SARS-CoV-2-associated. Using the MIRA data, every spike-specific TCR was mapped to the spike region that the TCR reacted to and assigned to either a CD4 or a CD8 class. Log10-transformed breadth and depth values were compared by one-way ANOVA with Sidak's multiple comparisons tests. Entries here come from immuneACCESS through TCRdb and include only in-frame sequences with V and J called. Some clones fail to appear in such tables; in the studies checked, an unresolved V gene covers under half of the shortfall, and the cause of the remainder is unknown. V and J calls plus clone size are reproduced from that table; the DNA served to infer D and trimming. Present in this sample are some 190,000 clones, approximately 92% of which were seen just once. Approximately 1.3% of the sample belongs to the ten largest clones.

The paper as a whole reports these results and caveats: Most participants were white British and females outnumbered males, and the authors suggested that clonal diversity may have been underestimated. In the small 56-69-year group, the increase in depth fell short of significance, most likely because of low power. A significant rise in spike-specific TCR breadth and depth was observed after two AZD1222 doses relative to day 0 and relative to MenACWY recipients. No day 14 peak-response samples were available, so repertoires were characterized only after the peak T cell response. Reportedly, almost half of the unique spike-specific TCRs recognized epitopes lying outside the regions that are mutated in the B.1.351 and B.1.1.7 variants. CD4 TCRs associated with the vaccine covered the entire spike protein, and the dominant responses were in regions 160-218 and 743-854. Conclusions about previously exposed vaccinees are limited, since just six AZD1222 recipients were seropositive for SARS-CoV-2 at baseline.

The chain couples TRBV7-9 to TRBJ1-2; 6 matching bases give a weak D call of TRBD1. The sequence came from an adult in good health. The sequencing used peripheral blood, collected on day 0 of AZD1222 vaccination. This receptor carries the CDR3 CASSLAQGINYGYTF. The nucleotide sequence reads as follows: TGTGCCAGCAGCTTAGCCCAGGGGATTAACTATGGCTACACCTTC.